The 30 T cell receptor beta chains presented below share a single source sample, sequenced in a study of T cells in Graves' hyperthyroidism and ophthalmopathy. From RNA transcripts, TCR beta CDR3 regions were amplified. The HTBI primer set drove a first-round RT-PCR of the TCR CDR3. TCRdb itself ran the multiplex PCR reads through MiXCR, one entry per CDR3 protein. There are 480,000 or so distinct CDR3 sequences in the sample; over 35% occur only once, and about 45% lies in the top ten. The sequenced sample was peripheral blood or thyroid tissue (not recorded which). These receptors all stem from an adult woman with Graves' disease, either hyperthyroidism or ophthalmopathy (not recorded which).

This sequence joins TRBV2 and TRBJ1-2; a weak D match, TRBD1 (6 bases). This CDR3 spans 13 amino acids. Deletions cut 8 bases from V and 0 bases from J, with 10 bases between. Per germline, CDR1 SNHLY and CDR2 FYNNEI. For the CDR3, the DNA is TGTGCCAGCCAAACAGGGTCTAACTATGGCTACACCTTC. This codes for CASQTGSNYGYTF.

The table lists this clonotype with many counts. This sequence joins TRBV20-1 and TRBJ2-7; D is undetermined. Germline V lookup: CDR1 DFQATT, CDR2 SNEGSKA (reference sequence). This CDR3 is built from 11 residues. V was cut by 6 bases and J by 5 bases, with 11 bases left in between. DNA for the CDR3: TGCAGTGCCCCGTGGACCCACGAGCAGTACTTC. As protein: CSAPWTHEQYF.

The chain joins TRBV9 to TRBJ2-2, with D tentatively TRBD1 (6 bases). The V end lost 1 base, the J end lost 4 bases, and 14 bases lay between the germline ends. CDR3 length: 16 residues. Germline V lookup: CDR1 SGDLS, CDR2 YYNGEE. The CDR3 here is CASSVRAGVLTGELFF. DNA for the CDR3: TGTGCCAGCAGCGTAAGGGCAGGGGTTCTCACCGGGGAGCTGTTTTTT.

The chain is built from TRBV20-1 and TRBJ1-4; D remains ambiguous. The CDR3 loop spans 12 amino acids. Trimming shortened V by 3 bases and J by 5 bases, and 7 bases separated the two germline ends. Germline CDR1 reads DFQATT; CDR2 reads SNEGSKA (reference sequence). The CDR3 loop reads CSARAANEKLFF. The CDR3 nucleotides read TGCAGTGCTAGGGCTGCGAATGAAAAACTGTTTTTT.

Many counts were recorded for this clonotype. The rearrangement joins TRBV7-9 to TRBJ2-7; no clear D. The germline V and J ends were trimmed by 0 bases and 5 bases, with 8 bases remaining between them. Germline values: CDR1 SEHNR, CDR2 FQNEAQ (reference sequence). The CDR3 runs 13 residues. CDR3 protein: CASSLASLNEQYF. In DNA, the CDR3 is TGTGCCAGCAGCTTAGCAAGTCTAAACGAGCAGTACTTC.

This sequence joins TRBV14 and TRBJ2-1; D is unclear. V lost 4 bases and J lost 7, with 14 bases in between. Germline lookup yields CDR1 SGHDN and CDR2 FVKESK. CDR3 length equals 14 residues. The CDR3 DNA follows: TGTGCCAGCAGCCTGAGACGGAGCGTAAATGAGCAGTTCTTC. Amino acids: CASSLRRSVNEQFF.

The chain is built from TRBV20-1 and TRBJ2-1; no clear D gene. From germline, CDR1 is DFQATT and CDR2 SNEGSKA (reference sequence). The CDR3 has 11 amino acids. Trimming stripped 1 base from V and 4 bases from J, with 2 bases between. CDR3 loop: CSARGYNEQFF. In DNA, the CDR3 is TGCAGTGCTAGAGGATACAATGAGCAGTTCTTC.

In its sample, this clonotype was seen many times. This chain links TRBV6-1 with TRBJ1-2; 9 nucleotides match TRBD1. CDR3 length equals 14 residues. Germline CDR1 and CDR2: MNHNS and SASEGT. V lost 3 bases to trimming and J lost 4 bases; unmatched junction nucleotides: 3. The CDR3 DNA follows: TGTGCCAGCAGTGATCCGGGACAGGGCTATGGCTACACCTTC. Translating gives CASSDPGQGYGYTF.

V usage is TRBV12-3 or TRBV12-4 and J usage is TRBJ2-5; 7 nucleotides agree with TRBD1. The CDR3 spans 12 residues. V was pared by 7 bases and J by 7 bases, with 6 bases of the junction left unmatched. CDR3 loop: CASNDRVWTQYF. Here the CDR3 DNA reads TGTGCCAGCAACGACAGGGTTTGGACCCAGTACTTC.

The CDR3 reads CASSFSTGGRSYGYTF. The CDR3 DNA reads as TGTGCCAGCAGCTTCTCGACAGGGGGCAGGAGTTATGGCTACACCTTC. This chain uses TRBV13 with TRBJ1-2; 10 bases are shared with TRBD1. J was trimmed by 5 bases and V by 3 bases; bases with no gene match: 9. CDR1 and CDR2 from the germline V gene are PRHDT and FYEKMQ (reference sequence). There are 16 residues in the CDR3.

This clonotype was recorded many times. This chain links TRBV27 with TRBJ1-2; no clear D. V dropped 8 bases and J dropped 8 bases, with 9 bases sitting between them. The CDR3 has 10 amino acids. CDR1 is MNHEY, CDR2 SMNVEV, per germline (reference sequence). CDR3 sequence reads: CASGLWGYTF. CDR3 coding DNA: TGTGCCAGCGGTCTGTGGGGCTACACCTTC.

This clonotype was found many times. The J gene is TRBJ1-1, the V gene TRBV10-3; D gene ambiguous. The ends were cut back, 4 bases at V and 3 bases at J, with 6 bases in the middle. This CDR3 is built from 12 residues. Germline loops: CDR1 ENHRY, CDR2 SYGVKD. CDR3 amino acids: CAISVGDTEAFF. DNA for the CDR3: TGTGCCATCAGTGTCGGAGACACTGAAGCTTTCTTT.

This clonotype has at least ten counts. The chain has TRBV7-3 and TRBJ1-1; 8 positions match TRBD1. The CDR3 is 14 amino acids. V was clipped by 5 bases and J by 3 bases; unmatched bases: 5. Germline assignment: CDR1 SGHTA and CDR2 FQGTGA. The CDR3 DNA reads TGTGCCAGCAGCGTACAGGGGGAGGACACTGAAGCTTTCTTT. Amino acid sequence: CASSVQGEDTEAFF.

For the CDR3, the DNA is TGTGCCAGCAGCTCACCACAGAGACCTTACTACGAGCAGTACTTC. Translation: CASSSPQRPYYEQYF. This rearrangement joins TRBV7-9 to TRBJ2-7; D remains unclear. Germline lookup yields CDR1 SEHNR and CDR2 FQNEAQ (reference sequence). V was trimmed by 4 bases and J by 3 bases, leaving 16 bases between them. This CDR3 contains 15 residues. The full variable domain, rest sourced from reference TRBV7-9 and TRBJ2-7, is DTGVSQNPRHKITKRGQNVTFRCDPISEHNRLYWYRQTLGQGPEFLTYFQNEAQLEKSRLLSDRFSAERPKGSFSTLEIQRTEQGDSAMYLCASSSPQRPYYEQYFGPGTRLTVT.

In this sample, this clonotype turned up many times. V is TRBV20-1 and J is TRBJ2-5; 7 nucleotides line up with TRBD2. V lost 0 bases and J lost 2; bases outside the gene matches: 6. CDR1 and CDR2 (germline): DFQATT, SNEGSKA (reference sequence). The CDR3 has 15 residues. CDR3 DNA: TGCAGTGCTAGAGATAACCTAGCGGTTCAAGAGACCCAGTACTTC. Amino acids: CSARDNLAVQETQYF.

The sample holds one count of this clonotype. V and J are TRBV7-9 and TRBJ1-2; D gene unclear. With 5 bases removed from V and 4 bases from J, the gap between germline ends came to 8 bases. Germline CDR1 is SEHNR and CDR2 is FQNEAQ (reference sequence). The CDR3 contains 12 residues. CDR3 residues: CASSPKIYGYTF. In DNA form, the CDR3 reads TGTGCCAGCAGCCCGAAAATCTATGGCTACACCTTC.

The CDR3: CASSPPGTGGREQYF. As DNA, the CDR3 is TGTGCCAGCAGCCCTCCCGGGACAGGGGGTCGCGAGCAGTACTTC. This chain connects TRBV7-2 to TRBJ2-7, with 11 bases lining up with TRBD1. CDR3 length equals 15 residues. Unmatched junction bases numbered 9, after V lost 5 bases and J lost 6 bases. Per germline, CDR1 SGHTA and CDR2 FQGNSA.

This clonotype was seen a handful of times. This rearrangement joins TRBV6-6 to TRBJ2-7; 9 bases are a match to TRBD1. CDR1 MNHNY and CDR2 SVGAGI come from the germline V gene (reference sequence). CDR3 length: 14 amino acids. V was pared by 5 bases and J by 4 bases, with 6 bases of the junction left unmatched. The CDR3: CASSQGQGPYEQYF. CDR3 sequence (DNA): TGTGCCAGCAGTCAGGGACAGGGACCTTACGAGCAGTACTTC.

This clonotype was seen only a few times. The junction departs from germline at one end; a sequencing error may be responsible. V usage is TRBV29-1 and J usage is TRBJ2-7, with D possibly being TRBD1 (5 bases). The V gene's germline CDR1 is SQVTM and CDR2 ANQGSEA. The CDR3 has 14 amino acids. The CDR3 coding sequence is TGCAGCGTCGAAGGAAGGGGCCGCAACTACGAGCAGTACTTC. Encoded protein: CSVEGRGRNYEQYF.

At least ten counts were recorded for this clonotype. CDR3 protein: CSGSGELMNTEAFF. In nucleotides, the CDR3 is TGCAGCGGGTCGGGGGAGTTGATGAACACTGAAGCTTTCTTT. The chain uses TRBV29-1 and TRBJ1-1, with a tentative D call TRBD1 (5 bases). The CDR3 loop spans 14 amino acids. CDR1 and CDR2 from the germline V gene are SQVTM and ANQGSEA. Between the trimmed V and J ends, which lost 7 bases and 0 bases, there was a span of 15 bases. Filled out from reference TRBV29-1 and TRBJ1-1, the complete variable domain reads SAVISQKPSRDICQRGTSLTIQCQVDSQVTMMFWYRQQPGQSLTLIATANQGSEATYESGFVIDKFPISRPNLTFSTLTVSNMSPEDSSIYLCSGSGELMNTEAFFGQGTRLTVV.

The chain uses TRBV4-2 and TRBJ2-5, with D possibly being TRBD2 (5 bases). From germline, CDR1 is LGHNA and CDR2 YNFKEQ. Deletions cut 3 bases from V and 5 bases from J, with 16 bases between. The CDR3 sequence is 15 residues long. CDR3 in amino acids: CASSHRTLYGETQYF. DNA of the CDR3: TGTGCCAGCAGCCACCGGACTCTCTACGGGGAGACCCAGTACTTC.

The chain employs TRBV4-3 and TRBJ1-2; the D is unclear. V was shortened by 6 bases and J by 4 bases, with 12 bases between the two germline ends. CDR3 length equals 13 residues. Germline lookup yields CDR1 LGHNA and CDR2 YSLEER. The CDR3 DNA reads as TGCGCCAGCAGGATGGATCGGTCCTATGGCTACACCTTC. Translation: CASRMDRSYGYTF.

This clonotype appeared a few times. The chain recombines TRBV2 with TRBJ1-1; D not certain. The CDR3 covers 17 residues. Trimming cost V 6 bases and J 5 bases, with 25 bases left between them. Germline lookup yields CDR1 SNHLY and CDR2 FYNNEI. The CDR3 spells CASSQSLGRQGGTEAFF. CDR3 bases: TGTGCCAGCAGCCAATCTCTTGGACGGCAAGGAGGGACTGAAGCTTTCTTT.

The V and J genes are TRBV19 and TRBJ1-4; D is unresolved. This CDR3 comprises 15 residues. CDR1 is LNHDA and CDR2 is SQIVND in the germline V gene (reference sequence). The V gene lost 6 bases and the J gene lost 0 bases, with 11 bases spanning the gap. DNA for the CDR3: TGTGCCAGTAGCCTGACGAAGACAACTAATGAAAAACTGTTTTTT. Translated: CASSLTKTTNEKLFF. Variable domain in full (rest from reference TRBV19 and TRBJ1-4): DGGITQSPKYLFRKEGQNVTLSCEQNLNHDAMYWYRQDPGQGLRLIYYSQIVNDFQKGDIAEGYSVSREKKESFPLTVTSAQKNPTAFYLCASSLTKTTNEKLFFGSGTQLSVL.

This chain joins TRBV7-9 and TRBJ1-5; D is unresolved. The germline gives CDR1 SEHNR, CDR2 FQNEAQ (reference sequence). The CDR3 length is 14 residues. Trimming took off 1 base at V and 5 bases at J, with 9 bases between the two ends. Here the CDR3 reads CASSLGRTDQPQHF. DNA for the CDR3: TGTGCCAGCAGCTTAGGCAGAACCGATCAGCCCCAGCATTTT.

This clonotype was counted only a few times. V and J are TRBV30 and TRBJ1-2; D ambiguous. Germline V gives CDR1 GTSNPN, CDR2 SVGIG (reference sequence). The CDR3 is 13 residues long. V was trimmed by 2 bases and J by 4 bases, leaving 11 bases between them. CDR3 sequence: CAWSPGLGYGYTF. For the CDR3, the DNA is TGTGCCTGGAGTCCAGGATTGGGCTATGGCTACACCTTC.

This clonotype has just a few counts. The rearrangement joins TRBV7-9 to TRBJ2-2; 8 positions agree with TRBD1. The CDR3 runs 12 residues. The germline CDR1 and CDR2 sequences are SEHNR and FQNEAQ (reference sequence). With 1 base clipped from V and 13 bases from J, the junction kept 2 bases outside the gene matches. CDR3 sequence: CASSLGTGLLFF. The DNA of the CDR3 is TGTGCCAGCAGCTTAGGGACAGGGCTGCTGTTTTTT. Drawing the rest from reference TRBV7-9 and TRBJ2-2, the complete variable domain is DTGVSQNPRHKITKRGQNVTFRCDPISEHNRLYWYRQTLGQGPEFLTYFQNEAQLEKSRLLSDRFSAERPKGSFSTLEIQRTEQGDSAMYLCASSLGTGLLFFGEGSRLTVL.

This clonotype was found a few times. This chain uses TRBV2 with TRBJ1-4, with D hard to call. There are 15 residues in the CDR3. CDR1 is SNHLY and CDR2 is FYNNEI in the germline V gene. Trimming pared 5 bases from V and 5 bases from J, leaving 15 bases between. The CDR3 region is CASSKVPGANEKLFF. The CDR3 DNA sequence: TGTGCCAGCAGTAAGGTTCCGGGCGCGAATGAAAAACTGTTTTTT. Based on the CDR3 plus reference TRBV2 and TRBJ1-4, the full variable domain is EPEVTQTPSHQVTQMGQEVILRCVPISNHLYFYWYRQILGQKVEFLVSFYNNEISEKSEIFDDQFSVERPDGSNFTLKIRSTKLEDSAMYFCASSKVPGANEKLFFGSGTQLSVL.

The chain recombines TRBV7-8 with TRBJ1-2, with unresolved D. The CDR3 is made up of 15 amino acids. Trimming removed 0 bases at V and 3 bases at J, with 11 bases between. Looked up from germline, CDR1 is SGHVS and CDR2 is FQNEAQ. CDR3 loop: CASSLARRHHYGYTF. The CDR3 coding sequence is TGTGCCAGCAGCTTAGCGCGGAGACACCACTATGGCTACACCTTC.

The V gene is TRBV12-3 or TRBV12-4, the J gene TRBJ1-2; D is unresolved. This CDR3 is 11 amino acids long. V shed 7 bases and J shed 8 bases, with 11 bases lying between them. CDR3 bases: TGTGCCAGCACTTACTCGGGGGGCTACACCTTC. This codes for CASTYSGGYTF.